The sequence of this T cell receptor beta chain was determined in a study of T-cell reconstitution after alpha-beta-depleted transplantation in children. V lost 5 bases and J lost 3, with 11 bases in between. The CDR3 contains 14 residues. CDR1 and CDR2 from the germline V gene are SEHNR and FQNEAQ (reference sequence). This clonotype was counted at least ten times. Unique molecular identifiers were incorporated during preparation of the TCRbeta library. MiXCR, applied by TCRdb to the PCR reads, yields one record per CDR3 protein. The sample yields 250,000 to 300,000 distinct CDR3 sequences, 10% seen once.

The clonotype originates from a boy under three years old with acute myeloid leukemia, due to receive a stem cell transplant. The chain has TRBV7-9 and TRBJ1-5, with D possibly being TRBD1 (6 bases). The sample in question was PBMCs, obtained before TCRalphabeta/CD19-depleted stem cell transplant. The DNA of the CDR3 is TGTGCCAGCAGCCCCACAGGGAACAATCAGCCCCAGCATTTT. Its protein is CASSPTGNNQPQHF.